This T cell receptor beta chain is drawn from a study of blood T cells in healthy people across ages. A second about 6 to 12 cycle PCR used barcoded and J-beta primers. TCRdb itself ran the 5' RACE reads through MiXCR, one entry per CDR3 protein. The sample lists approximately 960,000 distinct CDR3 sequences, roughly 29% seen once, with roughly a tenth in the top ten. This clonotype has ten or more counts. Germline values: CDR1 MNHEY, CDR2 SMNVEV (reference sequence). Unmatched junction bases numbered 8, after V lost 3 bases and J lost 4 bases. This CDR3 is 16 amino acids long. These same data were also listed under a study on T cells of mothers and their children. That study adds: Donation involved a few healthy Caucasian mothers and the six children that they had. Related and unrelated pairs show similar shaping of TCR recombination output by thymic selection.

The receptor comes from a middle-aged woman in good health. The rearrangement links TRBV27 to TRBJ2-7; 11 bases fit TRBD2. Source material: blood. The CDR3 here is CASSLVRTSGPYEQYF. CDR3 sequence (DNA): TGTGCCAGCAGTTTGGTTAGGACTAGCGGGCCGTACGAGCAGTACTTC.